Listed below are T cell receptor beta chains from one sample, sequenced in a study of CD8+ T cells in alopecia areata. TCRdb keeps only in-frame clones here, not all; method: immunoSEQ multiplex PCR. Seen here are more than 150,000 clones, 50% to 60% observed once, and the top ten hold around 3.2%. The specimen was CD4+ T cells sorted from blood, collected at week 4, from a patient treated with tofacitinib. The receptors derive from a human donor with alopecia areata. The CDR3 runs from the conserved cysteine through the conserved F or W. D genes are given only for firm matches. Clone size is not always given. Where it is, it says once, few, many or a class for expanded clones.

CDR3 | DNA | V | D | size | J
CAWSVGPDGNTIYF | TGTGCCTGGAGTGTTGGGCCCGATGGAAACACCATATATTTT | TRBV30 | . | . | TRBJ1-3
CASSPGGGETQYF | TGTGCCAGCAGTCCAGGGGGGGGAGAGACCCAGTACTTC | TRBV25-1 | . | . | TRBJ2-5
CASSPPNSPLHF | TGTGCCAGCAGCCCGCCTAATTCACCCCTCCACTTT | TRBV25-1 | . | once | TRBJ1-6
CASIRGRGYEQYF | TGTGCCAGCATCCGGGGCAGGGGATACGAGCAGTACTTC | TRBV2 | . | . | TRBJ2-7
CASDASIGAEAFF | TGTGCCTCGGACGCCTCCATCGGCGCTGAAGCTTTCTTT | TRBV30 | . | . | TRBJ1-1
CSGDRRSYNEQFF | TGCAGCGGTGACCGCCGCTCCTACAATGAGCAGTTCTTC | TRBV29-1 | . | . | TRBJ2-1
CASSREVGGNYGYTF | TGCGCCAGCAGCCGCGAGGTTGGGGGAAACTATGGCTACACCTTC | TRBV4-3 | . | once | TRBJ1-2
CASSPGVANGRPQHF | TGTGCCAGCAGCCCCGGGGTGGCCAATGGGCGGCCCCAGCATTTT | TRBV7-8 | . | . | TRBJ1-5
CRVPGLAGAHEQYF | TGCAGGGTTCCCGGACTAGCGGGGGCGCACGAGCAGTACTTC | TRBV29-1 | TRBD2 | . | TRBJ2-7
CASSLAWETGVVDTQYF | TGTGCCAGCAGCTTAGCGTGGGAGACAGGGGTTGTGGATACGCAGTATTTT | TRBV7-9 | TRBD1 | . | TRBJ2-3
CASSTGGDTIYF | TGTGCCAGCAGCACAGGGGGGGACACCATATATTTT | TRBV2 | TRBD1 | few | TRBJ1-3
CAWSGARVNQPQHF | TGTGCCTGGAGTGGAGCGAGGGTGAATCAGCCCCAGCATTTT | TRBV30 | . | . | TRBJ1-5
CAIGRGGDQHF | TGTGCCATCGGGCGAGGGGGGGACCAGCATTTT | TRBV10-3 | . | few | TRBJ1-5
CASSPDRGDQPQHF | TGTGCCAGCAGTCCGGACAGGGGGGATCAGCCCCAGCATTTT | TRBV6-5 | TRBD1 | . | TRBJ1-5
CASSLSREKLFF | TGTGCCAGCAGCTTAAGTCGAGAAAAACTGTTTTTT | TRBV7-2 | . | . | TRBJ1-4
CASSSNRYEQYF | TGTGCCAGCAGCTCAAACCGTTACGAGCAGTACTTC | TRBV11-2 | . | . | TRBJ2-7
CSVAPSSGLETQYF | TGCAGCGTTGCCCCTAGCTCGGGGCTGGAGACCCAGTACTTC | TRBV29-1 | . | . | TRBJ2-5
CAISLWAGEQYF | TGTGCCATCAGCCTTTGGGCGGGTGAGCAGTACTTC | TRBV10-3 | . | . | TRBJ2-7
CASSQAGRIGELFF | TGTGCCAGCAGCCAAGCCGGGAGGATCGGGGAGCTGTTTTTT | TRBV4-2 | TRBD2 | . | TRBJ2-2
CASSPPGTGFYEQYF | TGTGCCAGCAGCCCACCCGGGACAGGGTTTTACGAGCAGTACTTC | TRBV5-4 | TRBD1 | . | TRBJ2-7
CASSLGPYRGGYTF | TGTGCCAGCAGCTTGGGTCCCTACCGGGGAGGCTACACCTTC | TRBV11-1 | . | . | TRBJ1-2
CAWSALTGEQPQHF | TGTGCCTGGAGTGCCCTGACAGGGGAGCAGCCCCAGCATTTT | TRBV30 | TRBD1 | once | TRBJ1-5
CSVIDGGQAEAFF | TGCAGCGTTATAGACGGGGGGCAAGCTGAAGCTTTCTTT | TRBV29-1 | . | . | TRBJ1-1
CATSRVIGGAHTEAFF | TGTGCCACCAGCAGAGTGATCGGGGGGGCTCACACTGAAGCTTTCTTT | TRBV15 | . | . | TRBJ1-1
CASSLLGGEAQETQYF | TGTGCCAGCAGCTTGCTCGGAGGGGAGGCCCAAGAGACCCAGTACTTC | TRBV5-6 | . | few | TRBJ2-5
CASSPPHRGLYNSPLHF | TGTGCCAGCTCACCACCCCATAGGGGACTCTATAATTCACCCCTCCACTTT | TRBV18 | . | . | TRBJ1-6
CATSGSGTGGAYTPPQYF | TGTGCTACTAGCGGGTCAGGGACAGGGGGCGCGTACACCCCACCGCAGTACTTC | TRBV12-5 | TRBD1 | . | TRBJ2-7
CASNGWPVGANVLTF | TGTGCCAGCAACGGCTGGCCTGTTGGGGCCAACGTCCTGACTTTC | TRBV2 | . | few | TRBJ2-6
CASSLVLAGGLSTDTQYF | TGTGCCAGCAGCTTAGTTCTAGCGGGGGGACTGAGCACAGATACGCAGTATTTT | TRBV7-8 | TRBD2 | . | TRBJ2-3
CASSLIRGTSTDTQYF | TGTGCCAGCAGCTTAATCCGGGGGACCAGCACAGATACGCAGTATTTT | TRBV7-2 | . | . | TRBJ2-3
CAWSRVEPYEQYF | TGTGCCTGGAGTCGGGTAGAACCCTACGAGCAGTACTTC | TRBV30 | . | . | TRBJ2-7
CASSDAGGGYTF | TGTGCCAGCAGTGACGCGGGCGGGGGCTACACCTTC | TRBV25-1 | . | . | TRBJ1-2
CASSLYRALNTEAFF | TGTGCCAGCAGCTTGTATCGGGCTTTGAACACTGAAGCTTTCTTT | TRBV11-2 | . | once | TRBJ1-1
CSVERGPSYGYTF | TGCAGCGTTGAACGGGGACCCTCCTATGGCTACACCTTC | TRBV29-1 | . | few | TRBJ1-2
CSVVPGQLTDTQYF | TGCAGCGTTGTTCCGGGACAGCTCACAGATACGCAGTATTTT | TRBV29-1 | TRBD1 | . | TRBJ2-3
CASSKTSGAYNEQFF | TGTGCCAGCAGCAAGACTAGCGGGGCTTACAATGAGCAGTTCTTC | TRBV6-5 | TRBD2 | many | TRBJ2-1
CASSIDHGTGKLFF | TGTGCCAGTAGTATAGATCATGGGACAGGGAAGCTGTTTTTT | TRBV19 | TRBD1 | . | TRBJ2-2
CSVGGGTGRYGYTF | TGCAGCGTTGGGGGCGGTACGGGAAGATATGGCTACACCTTC | TRBV29-1 | . | . | TRBJ1-2
CASSLGPSDGEQYF | TGTGCCAGCAGCTTAGGTCCTAGCGATGGCGAGCAGTACTTC | TRBV7-2 | . | . | TRBJ2-7